This is a list of T cell receptor beta chains from one sample in a study of cytomegalovirus exposure and HLA in healthy donors. Sequenced by immunoSEQ multiplex PCR; TCRdb stores in-frame clones only, minus some. The sample comprises over 60,000 clones, roughly 65% of which are singletons, and 14% rests with the top ten. The sample taken for sequencing was PBMCs. The receptors were sampled from a male donor in good health and CMV-seropositive. Both conserved end residues are part of each CDR3. A D gene is named only where the DNA matches it firmly. Clone size is shown for a subset of rows, as once, few, many or a class of expanded clone.

CDR3 DNA,CDR3 protein,CDR3 length,J gene,D gene,clone size,V gene
TGCGCCAGCAGCTTGGCGGGACAGGGGAATTCACCCCTCCACTTT,CASSLAGQGNSPLHF,15,TRBJ1-6,TRBD1,once,TRBV5-1
TGTGCCAGTAGTGCCTCGGACGGTCCGAGGGGCACAGATACGCAGTATTTT,CASSASDGPRGTDTQYF,17,TRBJ2-3,.,.,TRBV19
TGTGCCAGCTCACCGACAGGGTGGGACGAGCAGTACTTC,CASSPTGWDEQYF,13,TRBJ2-7,TRBD1,.,TRBV18
TGTGCCAGCAGTTTCTACGGGACAGGGGTTGGCACTGAAGCTTTCTTT,CASSFYGTGVGTEAFF,16,TRBJ1-1,TRBD1,.,TRBV27
TGCGCCAGCAGCCAAGGGTCCCCGCTTACAGGGGGAGTCTCCTACGAGCAGTACTTC,CASSQGSPLTGGVSYEQYF,19,TRBJ2-7,TRBD1,.,TRBV4-3
TGTGCCAGCAGCTTATTGAAGGGAGACGAGCAGTACTTC,CASSLLKGDEQYF,13,TRBJ2-7,.,few,TRBV7-9
TGTGCCAGCAGCCTCCGGCGGGGTAGCACAGATACGCAGTATTTT,CASSLRRGSTDTQYF,15,TRBJ2-3,.,.,TRBV7-2
TGCGCCAGCAGTGAGTCGTTGCGGGCCTTGTCAAGTGAGCAGTTCTTC,CASSESLRALSSEQFF,16,TRBJ2-1,.,.,TRBV10-2
TGTGCCAGCAGTGCTTTAGCGGGACGGGAGACCCAGTACTTC,CASSALAGRETQYF,14,TRBJ2-5,TRBD2,once,TRBV6-1
TGTGCCAGTTTTAGCGGAACCTACGAGCAGTACTTC,CASFSGTYEQYF,12,TRBJ2-7,.,.,TRBV6-5
TGCGCCAGCAGCCAACCAACTAGCGGGAATCCCTACGAGCAGTACTTC,CASSQPTSGNPYEQYF,16,TRBJ2-7,TRBD2,.,TRBV4-1
TGTGCTAGTGGTCCACGGACAGGGGTCGGGGCCAACGTCCTGACTTTC,CASGPRTGVGANVLTF,16,TRBJ2-6,TRBD1,.,TRBV12-5
TGTGCCAGCAGCTTAATGACAGGGAGCTTTAACTATGGCTACACCTTC,CASSLMTGSFNYGYTF,16,TRBJ1-2,TRBD1,.,TRBV7-2
TGTGCCAGCAGCGTACACCTCGGCACTGAAGCTTTCTTT,CASSVHLGTEAFF,13,TRBJ1-1,.,.,TRBV9
TGCAGCGTTCAAGGACGGGGAAGGGGGATGAACACTGAAGCTTTCTTT,CSVQGRGRGMNTEAFF,16,TRBJ1-1,.,.,TRBV29-1
TGTGCCTGGAGTGTACAACGCAGGACAGCTCTTACCAACTATGGCTACACCTTC,CAWSVQRRTALTNYGYTF,18,TRBJ1-2,.,.,TRBV30
TGTGCCAGCAGCCCACAGGGGTCCTACGAGCAGTACTTC,CASSPQGSYEQYF,13,TRBJ2-7,TRBD1,.,TRBV13
TGTGCCAGCAGCGCCGGACAGGGGTACGGGGAGCTCTTTTTT,CASSAGQGYGELFF,14,TRBJ2-2,TRBD1,.,TRBV7-3
TGTGCCACCAGCAGGGACAGGGGTTATACGGCCCAGCATTTT,CATSRDRGYTAQHF,14,TRBJ1-5,TRBD1,.,TRBV15
TGTGCCACCCGGACAGACCCCAGGGGTAGCAATCAGCCCCAGCATTTT,CATRTDPRGSNQPQHF,16,TRBJ1-5,.,.,TRBV19
TGCGCCAGCAGCCAAGGTCAGGAGCAGTACTTC,CASSQGQEQYF,11,TRBJ2-7,.,once,TRBV4-1
TGTGCCAGCAGCAAAGCTAGCGGGAGACAGACCAATGAGCAGTTCTTC,CASSKASGRQTNEQFF,16,TRBJ2-1,TRBD2,few,TRBV11-2
TGTGCCTGCCGGACAGGGGGCGCCAATTCACCCCTCCACTTT,CACRTGGANSPLHF,14,TRBJ1-6,TRBD1,few,TRBV30
TGTGCCAGCAGCTTAGTGGGCAGGGGCACTGAAGCTTTCTTT,CASSLVGRGTEAFF,14,TRBJ1-1,.,.,TRBV11-2
TGCGCCAGCAGCTCCGACTATACAGTCTATTACGAGCAGTACTTC,CASSSDYTVYYEQYF,15,TRBJ2-7,.,.,TRBV5-1
TGTGCCTGGAGGGGAGGTGGAAACACCATATATTTT,CAWRGGGNTIYF,12,TRBJ1-3,.,few,TRBV30
TGTGCCAGTAGCAAGGACAGGGGGAACTACGAGCAGTACTTC,CASSKDRGNYEQYF,14,TRBJ2-7,TRBD1,.,TRBV19
TGTGCCAGCAGCTTGGTGCCACAGGCAGGTCCAACTAATGAAAAACTGTTTTTT,CASSLVPQAGPTNEKLFF,18,TRBJ1-4,.,.,TRBV5-4
TGTGCCAGCAGCCATCGGACAGGGATTTTGGAGACCCAGTACTTC,CASSHRTGILETQYF,15,TRBJ2-5,TRBD1,.,TRBV5-4
TGTGCCAGCTCACCACCGAGGGCGAGCTCTGGAAACACCATATATTTT,CASSPPRASSGNTIYF,16,TRBJ1-3,.,.,TRBV18
TGTGCCAGCAGCTCCCGGGGGGCAGACTCTGGAAACACCATATATTTT,CASSSRGADSGNTIYF,16,TRBJ1-3,.,.,TRBV7-2
TGCGCCAGCAGCTTGTTCGGGCTGGCGGGCACCGGGGAGCTGTTTTTT,CASSLFGLAGTGELFF,16,TRBJ2-2,.,.,TRBV5-1
TGTGCCAGCAGTTACTCGGTGGGAGAAGCCTACAATGAGCAGTTCTTC,CASSYSVGEAYNEQFF,16,TRBJ2-1,.,.,TRBV6-6
TGTGCCAGCAGCTTCCGGGGACTAGCGGCCTTAACCGCGGACGAGCAGTTCTTC,CASSFRGLAALTADEQFF,18,TRBJ2-1,TRBD2,.,TRBV11-2
TGTGCCAGCCGATTACAGGGCAGCGCCGAGCAGTACTTC,CASRLQGSAEQYF,13,TRBJ2-7,.,.,TRBV7-2
TGTGCCTGGAGTGTAAAGGGGGCGTATGGCTACACCTTC,CAWSVKGAYGYTF,13,TRBJ1-2,TRBD1,.,TRBV30
TGCGCCAGCAAGTTGGGACAGTTCTACGAGCAGTACTTC,CASKLGQFYEQYF,13,TRBJ2-7,TRBD1,.,TRBV10-2
TGTGCCAGCAGAGAATACAGGGTGGGGAACACCGGGGAGCTGTTTTTT,CASREYRVGNTGELFF,16,TRBJ2-2,.,.,TRBV6-1
TGTGCCAGTAGTACTTACCAGGAGCAGTACTTC,CASSTYQEQYF,11,TRBJ2-7,.,.,TRBV19
TGTGCCAGCAGCTTAATTGAAGGGGCGCAGTTCTTC,CASSLIEGAQFF,12,TRBJ2-1,.,few,TRBV11-2
TGTGCCTGGAGGGGGCCCGGTAGCAATCAGCCCCAGCATTTT,CAWRGPGSNQPQHF,14,TRBJ1-5,.,few,TRBV30
TGTGCCAGCAGTTTGGACTTCCAAGAGACCCAGTACTTC,CASSLDFQETQYF,13,TRBJ2-5,.,.,TRBV27
TGTGCCAGCAGCATCAACCAGGGTCAGCCCCAGCATTTT,CASSINQGQPQHF,13,TRBJ1-5,.,.,TRBV11-2
TGTGCCATCAGCCATGCGACTAGTCCCGGGACAGGGGTGCCCATGGTTACGCAGTATTTT,CAISHATSPGTGVPMVTQYF,20,TRBJ2-3,TRBD1,.,TRBV10-3
TGCGCCAGCAGCCGAGGACAGGACACCTACGAGCAGTACTTC,CASSRGQDTYEQYF,14,TRBJ2-7,TRBD1,.,TRBV4-1
TGTGCCAGCAGCGACCCCCGGGACAGGGAGGGTCTACGCAATCAGCCCCAGCATTTT,CASSDPRDREGLRNQPQHF,19,TRBJ1-5,TRBD1,.,TRBV7-2
TGTGCCAGCTCGGGACTAGCGGGGGGCCCAGAGACCCAGTACTTC,CASSGLAGGPETQYF,15,TRBJ2-5,TRBD2,few,TRBV18
TGTGCCAGCAGTGATTGGCCTAGCGGGCTTCAAACCCAGTACTTC,CASSDWPSGLQTQYF,15,TRBJ2-5,TRBD2,few,TRBV6-1
TGTGCCAGCAGCCCCAGGGGCGGGGGGGTAGATACGCAGTATTTT,CASSPRGGGVDTQYF,15,TRBJ2-3,TRBD2,.,TRBV9
TGTGCCTGGAGTGTGGGCCCCGGGGCTAACTATGGCTACACCTTC,CAWSVGPGANYGYTF,15,TRBJ1-2,.,.,TRBV30
TGTGCCAGCAGCACCGGACAGACCACAGATACGCAGTATTTT,CASSTGQTTDTQYF,14,TRBJ2-3,.,.,TRBV11-2
TGTGCCAGCAGCCCTCCGACTAGAACCTACGAGCAGTACTTC,CASSPPTRTYEQYF,14,TRBJ2-7,.,few,TRBV5-6
TGTGCCAGCGGTGCAGCGGACGATTACAATGAGCAGTTCTTC,CASGAADDYNEQFF,14,TRBJ2-1,.,.,TRBV11-2
TGTGCCAACGAAGAGTGGGGGCAAGATACGCAGTATTTT,CANEEWGQDTQYF,13,TRBJ2-3,.,.,TRBV7-2
TGCAGGGCCGGGACAGTCACGTCCGGGGCCAACGTCCTGACTTTC,CRAGTVTSGANVLTF,15,TRBJ2-6,TRBD1,.,TRBV29-1
TGTGCCAGCACGCTCTCTGGGGGCGCGTTCACTGAAGCTTTCTTT,CASTLSGGAFTEAFF,15,TRBJ1-1,.,.,TRBV6-6
TGCAGCTTTGATGGGGCCGTCGGGACCCAGTACTTC,CSFDGAVGTQYF,12,TRBJ2-5,.,few,TRBV29-1
TGTGCCAGACAGGGGGCCACGAACACCGGGGAGCTGTTTTTT,CARQGATNTGELFF,14,TRBJ2-2,TRBD1,.,TRBV6-4
TGTGCCAGCAGCGGGGACAGATTTCGGGCAGATACGCAGTATTTT,CASSGDRFRADTQYF,15,TRBJ2-3,TRBD1,.,TRBV5-5